The following is a T cell receptor beta chain sequence with its context. Its cognate antigen is unknown. The V and J ends lost 2 bases and 4 bases, in that order; junction bases with no gene match: 7. The CDR3 loop spans 16 amino acids. Per the germline V gene, CDR1 is SGHRS and CDR2 is YFSETQ. This record belongs to a study of cytomegalovirus exposure and HLA in healthy donors. Study-level results: The Asian-associated ancestry cluster reportedly had fewer N-insertions than the roughly 700-donor mean in a later analysis. Cytomegalovirus-associated status was assigned to around 160 TCR beta chains.

Every donor was a healthy person donating bone marrow. PCR was performed using 60 Vbeta and 13 Jbeta primers. Authors' data handling: An analysis that came later counted tens of millions of unique TCR beta chains, approximately 10 million shared. Clones were sequenced by immunoSEQ multiplex PCR, and TCRdb holds only the in-frame ones, with some missing. The V and J calls and clone size are taken from that table; D and trimming were inferred from the DNA. This sample yields about 140,000 clones, of which roughly 80% are seen a single time; 4.1% belongs to the top ten. Sequences were obtained from PBMCs. V and J are TRBV5-1 and TRBJ2-1; 9 nucleotides agree with TRBD1. This TCR was sampled from a middle-aged man in good health and CMV-seropositive. The CDR3: CASSLQGAVGYNEQFF. The CDR3 nucleotides read TGCGCCAGCAGCTTACAGGGGGCAGTGGGTTACAATGAGCAGTTCTTC.